The 20 T cell receptor beta chains listed next were all sequenced from one sample in a study of T cells in Graves' hyperthyroidism and ophthalmopathy (dated by TCRdb to the late 2010s). The library was prepared using multiplex PCR. TCRdb lists the instrument as Illumina HiSeq 2000. The TCR beta CDR3 regions were amplified from RNA transcripts. The first round of RT-PCR for the TCR CDR3 was performed with the HTBI primer set and the Qiagen OneStep RT-PCR kit. In TCRdb, the public reads were trimmed at Q25 with fastp and aligned with MiXCR, with productive beta chains retained. Each record represents a unique CDR3 protein, reported with the most common genes and DNA among its rows. This sample holds more than 300,000 distinct CDR3 sequences; under 20% were observed only once. The top ten hold 40% of the sample. Sequencing input: blood. These receptors were collected from a man aged 18-30 years with Graves' ophthalmopathy.

This clonotype is a singleton in its sample. The chain carries TRBV2 and TRBJ1-1, with 10 bases aligning to TRBD1. Germline lookup yields CDR1 SNHLY and CDR2 FYNNEI. The ends lost 2 bases at V and 7 bases at J; junction bases unmatched: 4. This CDR3 is built from 14 residues. CDR3 bases: TGTGCCAGCAGTGAATTCGACAGGGGGCTTGAAGCTTTCTTT. It yields the protein CASSEFDRGLEAFF.

V is TRBV9 and J is TRBJ1-1, with D possibly being TRBD1 (6 bases). The CDR3 is made up of 14 amino acids. Germline lookup yields CDR1 SGDLS and CDR2 YYNGEE. Trimming pared 3 bases from V and 5 bases from J, leaving 14 bases between. CDR3 sequence: CASSGGKGVTEAFF. The CDR3 nucleotides read TGTGCCAGCAGCGGAGGGAAGGGGGTAACTGAAGCTTTCTTT.

This clonotype was recorded at least ten times. V is TRBV7-3 and J is TRBJ2-5; 7 bases are a match to TRBD2. Germline V CDR1 and CDR2: SGHTA, FQGTGA. The V gene end was trimmed by 4 bases and the J gene end by 9 bases; junction bases not matched to a gene: 14. CDR3 size: 15 residues. The CDR3 is CASSSGWGRGEAQYF. CDR3 sequence (DNA): TGTGCCAGCAGCTCGGGCTGGGGACGGGGGGAGGCCCAGTACTTC.

The CDR3: CASRAQGLVAEAFF. CDR3 DNA: TGTGCCAGTAGGGCCCAGGGATTGGTGGCTGAAGCTTTCTTT. The chain has TRBV19 and TRBJ1-1; D may be TRBD1 (5 bases). Germline assignment: CDR1 LNHDA and CDR2 SQIVND (reference sequence). V was clipped by 6 bases and J by 6 bases, with 17 bases between them. CDR3 size: 14 residues.

J is TRBJ1-4 and V is TRBV7-2; no firm D call. V was pared by 5 bases and J by 8 bases, with 15 bases between. This CDR3 comprises 14 residues. Germline-derived CDR1 and CDR2 are SGHTA and FQGNSA. This CDR3 is CASSDGWGGEKLFF. The CDR3 DNA is TGTGCCAGCAGCGATGGATGGGGTGGCGAAAAACTGTTTTTT.

This clonotype was seen a few times. J is TRBJ1-1 and V is TRBV11-2, with TRBD1 identical over 8 bases. This CDR3 comprises 12 residues. Germline V CDR1 and CDR2: SGHAT, FQNNGV. V lost 5 bases, J lost 8 bases, and 4 bases stayed unmatched. Written as DNA, the CDR3 is TGTGCCAGCAGCATGGGACAGGTCGAAGCTTTCTTT. This encodes CASSMGQVEAFF. Filled out from reference TRBV11-2 and TRBJ1-1, the complete variable domain reads EAGVAQSPRYKIIEKRQSVAFWCNPISGHATLYWYQQILGQGPKLLIQFQNNGVVDDSQLPKDRFSAERLKGVDSTLKIQPAKLEDSAVYLCASSMGQVEAFFGQGTRLTVV.

A few counts support this clonotype. This sequence joins TRBV11-2 and TRBJ1-1; TRBD1 is a possible D gene (6 bases). V gave up 1 base and J gave up 3 bases, with 15 bases separating them. The CDR3 is 16 residues long. Germline CDR1 and CDR2: SGHAT and FQNNGV. The CDR3 region is CASSLVGQRPYTEAFF. The CDR3 DNA reads TGTGCCAGCAGCTTAGTAGGACAGCGACCCTACACTGAAGCTTTCTTT.

This clonotype has only a few counts. This chain connects TRBV12-3 or TRBV12-4 to TRBJ1-4, with TRBD1 as a possible D gene (5 bases). Trimming took off 3 bases at V and 4 bases at J, with 12 bases between the two ends. The CDR3 consists of 15 residues. The CDR3 nucleotides are TGTGCCAGCAGTTTTGGGGGGTCGGGTAATGAAAAACTGTTTTTT. Residues: CASSFGGSGNEKLFF.

This clonotype has a count of ten or more. CDR3 nucleotide sequence: TGTGCCAGCAGCTTCGGACAGGGGGCCGGGGAGCTGTTTTTT. Its translation: CASSFGQGAGELFF. The rearrangement links TRBV7-2 to TRBJ2-2; 10 positions match TRBD1. The CDR3 runs to 14 residues. Germline V gene data show CDR1 as SGHTA and CDR2 as FQGNSA. Trimming cost V 3 bases and J 6 bases; bases outside gene matches: 1.

Only a few counts were recorded for this clonotype. This chain uses TRBV4-1 with TRBJ1-5; D ambiguous. Trimming removed 4 bases from V and 2 bases from J, with 12 bases in between. CDR1 is MGHRA and CDR2 is YSYEKL in the germline V gene. The CDR3 consists of 15 residues. CDR3 coding DNA: TGCGCCAGCAGCCCACTCGGCATCGGCAATCAGCCCCAGCATTTT. Translation gives CASSPLGIGNQPQHF.

This clonotype was found many times. V usage is TRBV5-1 and J usage is TRBJ1-1; possibly TRBD1 for D (5 bases). V was shortened by 4 bases and J by 1 base, with 11 bases between the two germline ends. Germline values: CDR1 SGHRS, CDR2 YFSETQ. The CDR3 spans 14 residues. CDR3 sequence reads: CASSPDQGNTEAFF. CDR3 DNA sequence: TGCGCCAGCAGCCCGGACCAGGGGAACACTGAAGCTTTCTTT. Full variable domain (missing parts from reference TRBV5-1 and TRBJ1-1): KAGVTQTPRYLIKTRGQQVTLSCSPISGHRSVSWYQQTPGQGLQFLFEYFSETQRNKGNFPGRFSGRQFSNSRSEMNVSTLELGDSALYLCASSPDQGNTEAFFGQGTRLTVV.

The table lists this clonotype with many counts. The chain has TRBV27 and TRBJ2-7, with 9 bases aligning to TRBD2. The V segment lost 2 bases and the J segment 3 bases; nucleotides outside the gene matches: 5. There are 15 residues in the CDR3. Looked up from germline, CDR1 is MNHEY and CDR2 is SMNVEV (reference sequence). CDR3: CASSLKGSGGYEQYF. The CDR3 coding sequence is TGTGCCAGCAGTTTAAAAGGTAGCGGGGGCTACGAGCAGTACTTC.

This clonotype showed up just a few times. V is TRBV13 and J is TRBJ2-3; 12 bases line up with TRBD1. Unmatched junction bases numbered 9, after V lost 4 bases and J lost 4 bases. Germline CDR1 is PRHDT and CDR2 is FYEKMQ (reference sequence). The CDR3 extends over 17 amino acids. CDR3 loop: CASSSGTGGDVPDTQYF. The CDR3 nucleotides read TGTGCCAGCAGCTCCGGGACAGGGGGCGACGTGCCAGATACGCAGTATTTT.

There are a few counts of this clonotype. The chain recombines TRBV28 with TRBJ1-6; tentatively, D is TRBD1 (5 bases). The CDR3 loop spans 16 amino acids. Germline V lookup: CDR1 MDHEN, CDR2 SYDVKM. V shed 5 bases and J shed 3 bases, with 14 bases lying between them. The DNA of the CDR3 is TGTGCCAGCAGTCCTAGGGGAGACCTCTATAATTCACCCCTCCACTTT. Protein product: CASSPRGDLYNSPLHF.

V is TRBV9 and J is TRBJ2-2, with a possible D match to TRBD2 (6 bases). Per the germline V gene, CDR1 is SGDLS and CDR2 is YYNGEE. This CDR3 spans 17 amino acids. Between the trimmed V and J ends, which lost 6 bases and 4 bases, there was a span of 22 bases. CDR3 DNA: TGTGCCAGCACCAAGGAGGGGTCTCTACCCTTCACCGGGGAGCTGTTTTTT. Its translation: CASTKEGSLPFTGELFF.

In its sample, this clonotype was seen many times. This chain links TRBV28 with TRBJ1-1, with D possibly being TRBD1 (6 bases). From germline, CDR1 is MDHEN and CDR2 SYDVKM. The CDR3 spans 14 residues. Trimming stripped 5 bases from V and 9 bases from J, with 19 bases between. This CDR3 is CASSNGGVGAQAFF. CDR3 sequence (DNA): TGTGCCAGCAGTAATGGTGGAGTGGGGGCCCAAGCTTTCTTT.

This clonotype was picked up a small number of times. The chain recombines TRBV27 with TRBJ1-6, with 11 positions matching TRBD1. CDR3 length equals 14 residues. Germline loops: CDR1 MNHEY, CDR2 SMNVEV (reference sequence). The V gene end was trimmed by 8 bases and the J gene end by 9 bases; junction bases not matched to a gene: 6. The CDR3 reads CASGKGTGGSPLHF. CDR3 nucleotides: TGTGCCAGCGGCAAAGGGACAGGGGGTTCACCCCTCCACTTT.

This clonotype was detected only a few times. This sequence joins TRBV18 and TRBJ2-4, with no clear D. The V gene's germline CDR1 is KGHSH and CDR2 LQKENI. This CDR3 contains 15 residues. Deletions cut 1 base from V and 0 bases from J, with 7 bases between. The chain's CDR3 is CASSPQGTAKNIQYF. The CDR3 bases are TGTGCCAGCTCACCACAGGGTACAGCCAAAAACATTCAGTACTTC.

This clonotype was detected many times. The rearrangement uses TRBV20-1 and TRBJ2-7; TRBD1 matches 9 bases. V lost 3 bases and J lost 0; bases outside the gene matches: 6. Germline V gene lookup returns CDR1 DFQATT and CDR2 SNEGSKA (reference sequence). The CDR3 runs to 15 residues. The CDR3 bases are TGCAGTGCTAGGATTTTGACAGGGGGCTCCTACGAGCAGTACTTC. It is translated as CSARILTGGSYEQYF.

This clonotype was seen repeatedly, ten times or more. The genes are TRBV28 and TRBJ1-2, with D possibly being TRBD1 (5 bases). The CDR3 length is 14 residues. Germline-derived CDR1 and CDR2 are MDHEN and SYDVKM. Trimming removed 6 bases at V and 2 bases at J, with 13 bases between. The CDR3 region has the DNA TGTGCCAGCAGGCCCGCTGACAGAAACTATGGCTACACCTTC. Amino acid sequence: CASRPADRNYGYTF.